The clone carrying this T cell receptor beta chain occurred many times. Its target is unknown. The library was built from roughly 400 ng RNA with molecular barcoded adaptors for alpha/delta and beta/gamma chains. TCRdb processed the reads anew with MiXCR; each CDR3 protein has one entry. The sample has tens of thousands of distinct CDR3 sequences; approximately 15% are singletons. The data are from a study of read filtering for tumor transcriptome and immune sequencing. Overall study: Revised staging placed eight or nine patients in R-ISS I, about 17 in II, more than 5 in III. RNA-seq yielded only about 85 to 1273 TCR reads, IR-seq about 4 to 10.27 million. Overall study results and limits: Sorted CD138-negative bone marrow cells were not purified T cells. Approximately 80% of IR-seq clonotypes had one read, totaling 3% to 4.5% of reads; RNA-seq: about 70% and 40%.

The CDR3 runs to 16 residues. Trimming at V came to 5 bases and at J to 3 bases, leaving 11 bases not matched to a gene. Germline assignment: CDR1 SGHTA and CDR2 FQGNSA. Sequenced material: a population of CD138-negative cells sorted from bone marrow. The genes are TRBV7-2 and TRBJ2-3; the match to TRBD2 covers 7 bases. The sequence was obtained from a donor aged 40 or older with multiple myeloma. Here the CDR3 reads CASSPGVAGATDTQYF. DNA of the CDR3: TGTGCCAGCAGCCCGGGGGTGGCGGGAGCGACAGATACGCAGTATTTT. The full variable domain, its missing parts supplied by reference TRBV7-2 and TRBJ2-3, is GAGVSQSPSNKVTEKGKDVELRCDPISGHTALYWYRQSLGQGLEFLIYFQGNSAPDKSGLPSDRFSAERTGGSVSTLTIQRTQQEDSAVYLCASSPGVAGATDTQYFGPGTRLTVL.